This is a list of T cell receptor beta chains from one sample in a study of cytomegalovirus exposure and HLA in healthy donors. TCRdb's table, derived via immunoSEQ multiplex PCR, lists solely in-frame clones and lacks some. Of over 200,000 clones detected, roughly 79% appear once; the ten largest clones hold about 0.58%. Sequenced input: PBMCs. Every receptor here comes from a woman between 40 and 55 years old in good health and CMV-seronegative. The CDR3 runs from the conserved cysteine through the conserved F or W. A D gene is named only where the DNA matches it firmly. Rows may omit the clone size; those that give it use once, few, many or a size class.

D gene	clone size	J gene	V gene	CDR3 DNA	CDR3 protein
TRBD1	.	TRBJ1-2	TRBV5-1	TGCGCCAGCCGACAGGGGAACTATGGCTACACCTTC	CASRQGNYGYTF
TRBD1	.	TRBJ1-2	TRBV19	TGTGCCAGTAGTGCCCCCCGGACAGGGAACAACTATGGCTACACCTTC	CASSAPRTGNNYGYTF
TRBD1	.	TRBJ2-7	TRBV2	TGTGCCAGCAGCGCACCTTGGACAGGAACCTACGAGCAGTACTTC	CASSAPWTGTYEQYF
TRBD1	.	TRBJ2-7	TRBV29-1	TGCAGTGTGCTTCTCGGGACAGGGGGCGACGAGCAGTACTTC	CSVLLGTGGDEQYF
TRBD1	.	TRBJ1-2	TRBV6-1	TGTGCCAGCAGGACGCCTGGGGACAGGGTGGAAGGCTACACCTTC	CASRTPGDRVEGYTF
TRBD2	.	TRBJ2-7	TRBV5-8	TGTGCCAGCAGCTTGTTCAAGCGGGGGTACTCCTACGAGCAGTACTTC	CASSLFKRGYSYEQYF
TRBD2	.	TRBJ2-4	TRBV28	TGTGCCAGCAGGCCTAGCGGGGGGAACATTCAGTACTTC	CASRPSGGNIQYF
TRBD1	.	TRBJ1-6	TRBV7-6	TGTGCCAGCAGCTTAGAGGGACAGTATAATTCACCCCTCCACTTT	CASSLEGQYNSPLHF
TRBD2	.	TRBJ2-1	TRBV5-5	TGTGCCAGCAGCGGGACTACGACTTATGAGCAGTTCTTC	CASSGTTTYEQFF
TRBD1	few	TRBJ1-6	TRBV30	TGTGCCTGGGAAACAGGGGTTGGATCACCCCTCCACTTT	CAWETGVGSPLHF
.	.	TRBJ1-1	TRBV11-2	TGTGCCAGCAGCGGCTTACAGGGAAAGGGTGAAGCTTTCTTT	CASSGLQGKGEAFF
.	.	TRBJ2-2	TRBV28	TGTGCCAGCAGTTCGACTAGAAGATACACCGGGGAGCTGTTTTTT	CASSSTRRYTGELFF
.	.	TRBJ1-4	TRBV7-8	TGTGCCAGCAGCACCAGACAGGCTCAAAAACTGTTTTTT	CASSTRQAQKLFF
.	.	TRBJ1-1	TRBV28	TGTGCCAGCAGTTTAGACCCAAGGGGGAACACTGAAGCTTTCTTT	CASSLDPRGNTEAFF
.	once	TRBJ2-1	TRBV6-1	TGTGCCAGCAGTGAATACTACAATGAGCAGTTCTTC	CASSEYYNEQFF
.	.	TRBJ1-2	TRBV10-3	TGTGCCATCAGTGAGGGCATGGACAGAGCACTCTATGGCTACACCTTC	CAISEGMDRALYGYTF
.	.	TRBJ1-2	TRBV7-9	TGTGCCAGCAGCCCGAGCGGACCCAACTATGGCTACACCTTC	CASSPSGPNYGYTF
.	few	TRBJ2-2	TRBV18	TGTGCCAGCTCACGAGACACAATCACCGGGGAGCTGTTTTTT	CASSRDTITGELFF
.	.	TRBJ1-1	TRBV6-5	TGTGCCAGCAGTTACTCGAGGGTCTACATGAACACTGAAGCTTTCTTT	CASSYSRVYMNTEAFF
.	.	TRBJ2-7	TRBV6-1	TGTGCCAGCAGTGAAGTAACAGGGGGTTGGGGGGGGCCCTACGAGCAGTACTTC	CASSEVTGGWGGPYEQYF
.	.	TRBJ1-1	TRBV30	TGTGCCTGGAGAAGCCACACTGAAGCTTTCTTT	CAWRSHTEAFF
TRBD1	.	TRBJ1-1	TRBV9	TGTGCCAGCAGCGGGGGGACAGTGAACACTGAAGCTTTCTTT	CASSGGTVNTEAFF
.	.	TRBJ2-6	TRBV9	TGTGCCAGCAGCGGAGGTCACTCTGGGGCCAACGTCCTGACTTTC	CASSGGHSGANVLTF
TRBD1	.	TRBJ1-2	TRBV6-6	TGTGCCAGCATTCCGACAGGGATGGGTGGCTACACCTTC	CASIPTGMGGYTF
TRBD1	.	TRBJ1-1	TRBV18	TGTGCCAGCTCACCGGCAGGGGGCACTGAAGCTTTCTTT	CASSPAGGTEAFF
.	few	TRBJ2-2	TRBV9	TGTGCCAGCAGCGTAGTCCCTAGCGAAGTCACCGGGGAGCTGTTTTTT	CASSVVPSEVTGELFF
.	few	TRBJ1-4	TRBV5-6	TGTGCCAGCAGCTTGACAGATAATGAAAAACTGTTTTTT	CASSLTDNEKLFF
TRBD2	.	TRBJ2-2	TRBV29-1	TGCAGCGTTGAGGGGGGGAGCGGGGAGCTGTTTTTT	CSVEGGSGELFF
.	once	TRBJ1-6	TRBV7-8	TGTGCCAGCAGCTTAGGGGCTGTCCTCACCAATTCACCCCTCCACTTT	CASSLGAVLTNSPLHF
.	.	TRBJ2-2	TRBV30	TGTGCCTGGAGCCGGCAGGGAGGCACCGGGGAGCTGTTTTTT	CAWSRQGGTGELFF
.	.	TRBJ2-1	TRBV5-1	TGCGCCAGCAGCTTGGCGAAGGACAGGCAGTTCTTC	CASSLAKDRQFF
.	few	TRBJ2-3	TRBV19	TGTGCCAGTAGTATGAATCGGGTTACAGATACGCAGTATTTT	CASSMNRVTDTQYF
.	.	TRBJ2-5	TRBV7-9	TGTGCCAGCAGCCCACTCGGGGGAGATGGAGAGACCCAGTACTTC	CASSPLGGDGETQYF
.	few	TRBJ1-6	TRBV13	TGTGCCAGCAGCCCACGGCGGTATAATTCACCCCTCCACTTT	CASSPRRYNSPLHF
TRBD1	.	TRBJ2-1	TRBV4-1	TGCGCCAGCAGCCAAGCTGAACCGGGACAGGGACATGAGCAGTTCTTC	CASSQAEPGQGHEQFF
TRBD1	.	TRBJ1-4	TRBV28	TGTGCCAGCACTCGATGGGACAGGGGGTTTGGGGAAAAACTGTTTTTT	CASTRWDRGFGEKLFF